Sequencing of this TCR beta chain was carried out in a study of regulatory T cells in long-lasting Graves disease. Indicated time point: newly diagnosed GD, antithyroid drugs for less than 3 months. Following extraction of RNA from PBMCs, that RNA was used to make the TCR library. This CDR3 region has 19 residues. V lost 5 bases to trimming and J lost 4 bases; unmatched junction nucleotides: 13. Germline CDR1 and CDR2: SGHVS and FNYEAQ. Libraries of TCR beta came from iRepertoire HTBI primers plus Arm-PCR of CDR3 regions. TCRdb passed the multiplex PCR reads through MiXCR, listing each CDR3 protein once. The sample records 450,000 to 700,000 distinct CDR3 sequences, roughly 14% being singletons. This sample was shared with a second study, whose subject was T cells in Graves' hyperthyroidism and ophthalmopathy.

This TCR was sampled from a man aged 25 to 40 with Graves disease. The V and J genes are TRBV7-6 and TRBJ2-1, with 14 bases identical to TRBD2. The source was peripheral blood mononuclear cells (PBMCs), collected at new diagnosis, from a patient treated with antithyroid drugs. The CDR3 DNA follows: TGTGCCAGCAGCGGACCGACTAGCGGGAGGGTCCTCTCTTACAATGAGCAGTTCTTC. Its translation: CASSGPTSGRVLSYNEQFF.